The table lists the clone carrying this T cell receptor beta chain with many counts. The antigen is not known. The J segment lost 5 bases and the V segment lost 4 bases, leaving 8 bases of the junction unmatched. CDR1 and CDR2 from the germline V gene are SGHRS and YFSETQ. The CDR3 sequence is 15 residues long. The data were obtained in a study of response to subunit inactivated influenza vaccine. TCRdb called the RT-PCR reads again in MiXCR, with one record for every CDR3 protein. The data show 530,000 or so distinct CDR3 sequences, 10% to 15% seen once. Study-wide results and caveats: It was the authors' suggestion that each seasonal influenza vaccination recruits few new T cells.

The chain employs TRBV5-1 and TRBJ2-5; 10 bases are shared with TRBD2. Source: PBMCs from blood, taken on the day of vaccination. The receptor's source is a man aged 50-60 years who received an inactivated influenza vaccine. The chain's CDR3 is CASSDGLAGVETQYF. DNA of the CDR3: TGCGCCAGCAGCGACGGGCTAGCGGGAGTGGAGACCCAGTACTTC.